This T cell receptor (beta chain) is from a study of T-cell memory formation after mild COVID-19. Study results and limitations: Clones contracting day 15 to 85 were balanced CD4/CD8; later expanders leaned CD4+. Cross-reactive memory seemingly joined, as some responding clones were found in pre-infection memory. The second-wave clones peaking on day 37 were not confirmed as SARS-CoV-2-specific. Clones that contracted clustered mainly in CM and EM if CD4+ and in EMRA if CD8+.

This clonotype was seen many times. Its antigen is currently unknown. Germline lookup yields CDR1 MNHEY and CDR2 SMNVEV (reference sequence). The CDR3 sequence is 14 residues long. Trimming removed 8 bases from V and 1 base from J; junction bases left unmatched: 5. TCRdb reprocessed the 5' RACE reads via MiXCR and lists one record per CDR3 protein. This table holds tens of thousands of distinct CDR3 sequences, roughly 9% found once. The rearrangement links TRBV27 to TRBJ2-3, with 8 bases identical to TRBD2. The sequence came from an adult woman who had mild COVID-19 (a few samples of this study predate the infection). Cell type and time point are not known. Specimen: PBMCs or a T cell subset sorted from them (not recorded which). CDR3 in amino acids: CASRAGGGTDTQYF. As DNA, the CDR3 is TGTGCCAGCCGGGCGGGAGGAGGCACAGATACGCAGTATTTT.